Following are 8 T cell receptor beta chains from one sample sequenced in a study of T-cell memory formation after mild COVID-19. A single record per CDR3 protein comes from TCRdb applying MiXCR to the 5' RACE reads. Found here are about 130,000 distinct CDR3 sequences, about 15% of them singletons; the top ten hold approximately 4.7%. Sequencing was performed on PBMCs or a T cell subset sorted from them (not recorded which). These receptors originate from a man between 18 and 35 years old who had mild COVID-19 (a few samples of this study predate the infection). Cell type and time point are not known.

CDR3 nucleotides: TGCGCCAGCAGCCCGGGACCCCGCTCGTTTGGCAATCAGCCCCAGCATTTT. Translated, it gives CASSPGPRSFGNQPQHF. The chain has TRBV5-1 and TRBJ1-5; TRBD1 might be the D (5 bases). Germline CDR1 is SGHRS and CDR2 is YFSETQ. This CDR3 spans 17 amino acids. V gave up 4 bases and J gave up 2 bases, with 19 bases separating them. Drawing the rest from reference TRBV5-1 and TRBJ1-5, the complete variable domain is KAGVTQTPRYLIKTRGQQVTLSCSPISGHRSVSWYQQTPGQGLQFLFEYFSETQRNKGNFPGRFSGRQFSNSRSEMNVSTLELGDSALYLCASSPGPRSFGNQPQHFGDGTRLSIL.

This clonotype was observed a few times. This rearrangement joins TRBV3-1 to TRBJ2-5; D possibly uses TRBD1 or TRBD2 (5 bases each). The CDR3 runs to 14 residues. Per the germline V gene, CDR1 is LGHDT and CDR2 is YNNKEL (reference sequence). The ends were cut back, 2 bases at V and 4 bases at J, with 11 bases in the middle. The CDR3, as DNA: TGTGCCAGCAGCCAACACCGGGACGTAGAGACCCAGTACTTC. Translation: CASSQHRDVETQYF.

In this sample, this clonotype turned up many times. The chain employs TRBV6-6 and TRBJ2-1; 10 nucleotides agree with TRBD2. V was clipped by 7 bases and J by 7 bases; unmatched bases: 10. Germline CDR1 MNHNY, CDR2 SVGAGI (reference sequence). The CDR3 runs to 15 residues. The CDR3 protein is CASIAGGIGRNEQFF. The CDR3 DNA follows: TGTGCCAGCATAGCGGGGGGCATCGGCAGGAATGAGCAGTTCTTC.

The genes are TRBV7-6 and TRBJ1-2; 12 positions agree with TRBD1. The CDR3 is 15 amino acids. The junction had 1 base not matched to a gene; V was cut back by 0 bases and J by 5 bases. CDR1 is SGHVS, CDR2 FNYEAQ, per germline. The CDR3 DNA follows: TGTGCCAGCAGCTTAGCGGGACAGGGGGCATATGGCTACACCTTC. Translating it yields CASSLAGQGAYGYTF.

This clonotype has a handful of counts. The rearrangement joins TRBV27 to TRBJ1-1; no definite D call. The CDR3 sequence is 13 residues long. V was cut by 2 bases and J by 1 base, with 5 bases left in between. CDR1 MNHEY and CDR2 SMNVEV come from the germline V gene (reference sequence). In DNA form, the CDR3 reads TGTGCCAGCAGTTTAATGAAGAACACTGAAGCTTTCTTT. This gives the protein CASSLMKNTEAFF.

This chain connects TRBV5-1 to TRBJ1-2; a weak D match, TRBD1 (5 bases). The CDR3 spans 15 residues. CDR1 and CDR2 (germline): SGHRS, YFSETQ. The V and J ends lost 4 bases and 6 bases respectively, with 19 bases between them. The CDR3 nucleotides read TGCGCCAGCAGCCTGTATTTGGGGCTTCAGGATGGCTACACCTTC. This codes for CASSLYLGLQDGYTF.

In this sample, this clonotype turned up many times. V is TRBV5-6 and J is TRBJ2-5; the match to TRBD1 covers 8 bases. V lost 3 bases to trimming and J lost 2 bases; unmatched junction nucleotides: 3. Germline V gives CDR1 SGHDT, CDR2 YYEEEE. The CDR3 covers 14 residues. The CDR3 DNA sequence: TGTGCCAGCAGCTCATACAGGGGGCAAGAGACCCAGTACTTC. It codes for CASSSYRGQETQYF. Combining the CDR3 with reference TRBV5-6 and TRBJ2-5 gives the whole variable domain DAGVTQSPTHLIKTRGQQVTLRCSPKSGHDTVSWYQQALGQGPQFIFQYYEEEERQRGNFPDRFSGHQFPNYSSELNVNALLLGDSALYLCASSSYRGQETQYFGPGTRLLVL.

The CDR3 loop is CAWSASWEETQYF. The CDR3 nucleotides are TGTGCCTGGAGCGCTTCGTGGGAAGAGACCCAGTACTTC. The V and J genes are TRBV30 and TRBJ2-5; D is unclear. V was cut by 3 bases and J by 3 bases, with 11 bases left in between. The CDR3 length is 13 residues. Germline CDR1 and CDR2: GTSNPN and SVGIG (reference sequence).